The rows below give T cell receptor beta chains drawn from one sample of a study of shared clonotypes between healthy human individuals. Using immunoSEQ multiplex PCR, the repertoire was profiled, and TCRdb retains in-frame clones only, with some absent. The sample lists approximately 480,000 clones, roughly 85% seen once, with roughly an eighth in the top ten. Source material: PBMCs. Every receptor here comes from a woman in her thirties or forties in good health. Some clones in this sample may be carry-over from other donors' samples. The CDR3 runs from the conserved cysteine through the conserved F or W. Fields, in order: V gene, J gene, CDR3 protein.

v_call: TRBV7-7
j_call: TRBJ2-5
cdr3_aa: CASSLGSGLAGQETQYF

v_call: TRBV7-6
j_call: TRBJ2-7
cdr3_aa: CASSLAGRPYEQYF

v_call: TRBV18
j_call: TRBJ1-1
cdr3_aa: CASSPLTGITEAFF

v_call: TRBV27
j_call: TRBJ2-7
cdr3_aa: CASSLRGDRVSYEQYF

v_call: TRBV5-1
j_call: TRBJ1-2
cdr3_aa: CASSLGDNYGYTF

v_call: TRBV27
j_call: TRBJ1-1
cdr3_aa: CASSATPTAEAFF

v_call: TRBV11-3
j_call: TRBJ2-1
cdr3_aa: CASSGVSYNEQFF

v_call: TRBV28
j_call: TRBJ2-1
cdr3_aa: CASRSRSSYNEQFF

v_call: TRBV9
j_call: TRBJ2-1
cdr3_aa: CASRPGTGYGRGAGNEQFF

v_call: TRBV5-1
j_call: TRBJ2-3
cdr3_aa: CASSPEPGLVRDTQYF

v_call: TRBV19
j_call: TRBJ2-2
cdr3_aa: CASSTRLAGEGGELFF

v_call: TRBV6-1
j_call: TRBJ2-2
cdr3_aa: CASSGESFDTGELFF

v_call: TRBV30
j_call: TRBJ1-3
cdr3_aa: CAWDRGRVSGNTIYF

v_call: TRBV5-4
j_call: TRBJ2-2
cdr3_aa: CASSPGGQGVSGELFF

v_call: TRBV30
j_call: TRBJ1-4
cdr3_aa: CAWSAFATNEKLFF

v_call: TRBV10-1
j_call: TRBJ2-4
cdr3_aa: CASSESNRGQGYSIQYF

v_call: TRBV18
j_call: TRBJ2-7
cdr3_aa: CASSPSGGEYEQYF

v_call: TRBV7-6
j_call: TRBJ2-5
cdr3_aa: CASSLAPTSGAGETQYF

v_call: TRBV15
j_call: TRBJ2-4
cdr3_aa: CATSGALMENIQYF

v_call: TRBV11-3
j_call: TRBJ2-1
cdr3_aa: CASSPPGGGDNEQFF

v_call: TRBV7-9
j_call: TRBJ2-6
cdr3_aa: CASSIQGSGANVLTF

v_call: TRBV5-1
j_call: TRBJ2-3
cdr3_aa: CASSSGLAGGTDTQYF

v_call: TRBV27
j_call: TRBJ2-2
cdr3_aa: CASRGPGDTGELFF

v_call: TRBV13
j_call: TRBJ2-7
cdr3_aa: CASSLEGQGNEQYF

v_call: TRBV7-2
j_call: TRBJ2-1
cdr3_aa: CASSQPGLEQFF

v_call: TRBV11-2
j_call: TRBJ1-1
cdr3_aa: CASSLHGGENTEAFF

v_call: TRBV6-5
j_call: TRBJ1-3
cdr3_aa: CASSYSIVPGNTIYF

v_call: TRBV10-1
j_call: TRBJ2-1
cdr3_aa: CASSPGPQYEQFF

v_call: TRBV30
j_call: TRBJ1-1
cdr3_aa: CAWSTGPTNTEAFF

v_call: TRBV30
j_call: TRBJ1-1
cdr3_aa: CAWIGTHYTEAFF

v_call: TRBV5-6
j_call: TRBJ2-7
cdr3_aa: CASSFGQGLYEQYF

v_call: TRBV7-2
j_call: TRBJ2-7
cdr3_aa: CASSIRQGSYEQYF

v_call: TRBV5-1
j_call: TRBJ2-2
cdr3_aa: CASSKGQGALAGELFF

v_call: TRBV7-3
j_call: TRBJ2-5
cdr3_aa: CASSRSGLAEETQYF

v_call: TRBV5-1
j_call: TRBJ2-5
cdr3_aa: CASSLEQGRETQYF

v_call: TRBV7-9
j_call: TRBJ2-7
cdr3_aa: CASSFGTGAVHEQYF

v_call: TRBV5-4
j_call: TRBJ2-1
cdr3_aa: CASSPPYRGTYNEQFF

v_call: TRBV7-9
j_call: TRBJ2-3
cdr3_aa: CASSSGLGMMADTQYF

v_call: TRBV5-1
j_call: TRBJ2-7
cdr3_aa: CASSPSGRGTYEQYF

v_call: TRBV10-3
j_call: TRBJ2-7
cdr3_aa: CAISESRGSGSLNEQYF

v_call: TRBV6-6
j_call: TRBJ1-3
cdr3_aa: CASTAAGNTIYF

v_call: TRBV6-1
j_call: TRBJ2-1
cdr3_aa: CASRKMAGSSNEQFF

v_call: TRBV19
j_call: TRBJ2-2
cdr3_aa: CASSIGFNTGELFF

v_call: TRBV6-5
j_call: TRBJ1-2
cdr3_aa: CASSLDRNYGYTF

v_call: TRBV6-1
j_call: TRBJ2-3
cdr3_aa: CASSAPRRLAGGGTDTQYF

v_call: TRBV11-2
j_call: TRBJ2-5
cdr3_aa: CASSFAGGETQYF

v_call: TRBV12-2
j_call: TRBJ2-3
cdr3_aa: CASRLAGSGLCTDTQYF

v_call: TRBV9
j_call: TRBJ2-1
cdr3_aa: CASSVGDSYNEQFF

v_call: TRBV27
j_call: TRBJ1-2
cdr3_aa: CASSFRTGNYGYTF

v_call: TRBV4-1
j_call: TRBJ2-1
cdr3_aa: CASSQVGPRAGQFF